This entry is about one T cell receptor (beta chain). TCRdb itself ran the RT-PCR reads through MiXCR, one entry per CDR3 protein. Of around 480,000 distinct CDR3 sequences in the sample, approximately 11% were seen once. The data are from a study of response to subunit inactivated influenza vaccine. Trimming took off 6 bases at V and 10 bases at J, with 13 bases between the two ends. The CDR3 totals 12 residues. V gene TRBV12-3 or TRBV12-4 combines with J gene TRBJ2-1, with a weak D call TRBD2 (6 bases). This sample comprised PBMCs from blood, obtained about 6 weeks after vaccination. The receptor was isolated from a man in his fifties who received an inactivated influenza vaccine. The CDR3 is CASRPGLSEQFF. In nucleotides, the CDR3 is TGTGCCAGCAGGCCGGGACTTTCCGAGCAGTTCTTC.